This is a list of T cell receptor beta chains from one sample in a study of beta chain features in type 1 diabetes. Libraries were prepared by immunoSEQ multiplex PCR; TCRdb keeps only in-frame clonotypes and omits some of them. The table has under 250,000 clones, around 14% seen once. Sequences were obtained from naive CD4+ T cells from blood. Receptor source: a woman in her forties in good health. Both conserved end residues are part of each CDR3. D genes are given only for firm matches. Clone size, where shown, is once, few, many, or a class for clones that have expanded.

14	NA	TRBV27	TRBJ2-7	NA	CASGTSRGASEQYF	TGTGCCAGCGGGACGTCCAGGGGGGCTTCGGAGCAGTACTTC
16	TRBD2	TRBV5-1	TRBJ2-3	NA	CASSTLAGASTDTQYF	TGCGCCAGCAGCACTTTAGCGGGGGCTAGCACAGATACGCAGTATTTT
13	NA	TRBV5-4	TRBJ1-5	few	CASSLDVSQPQHF	TGTGCCAGCAGCTTGGACGTGAGTCAGCCCCAGCATTTT
14	NA	TRBV5-1	TRBJ2-2	NA	CASSLNRQTGELFF	TGCGCCAGCAGCTTAAACAGGCAGACGGGGGAGCTGTTTTTT
13	NA	TRBV12-5	TRBJ1-2	NA	CASGLLPSSGYTF	TGTGCTAGTGGTTTGCTGCCCAGTTCTGGCTACACCTTC
13	TRBD2	TRBV7-2	TRBJ2-5	NA	CASSLKSGGTQYF	TGTGCCAGCAGCTTAAAGTCGGGGGGGACCCAGTACTTC
15	NA	TRBV5-4	TRBJ2-5	NA	CASSLRAGSQETQYF	TGTGCCAGCAGTTTGAGAGCCGGGTCGCAAGAGACCCAGTACTTC
11	NA	TRBV6-1	TRBJ1-4	NA	CASSHNEKLFF	TGTGCCAGCAGCCATAATGAAAAACTGTTTTTT
14	NA	TRBV2	TRBJ2-3	few	CASSPDTGTDTQYF	TGTGCCAGCAGTCCCGACACTGGCACAGATACGCAGTATTTT
14	NA	TRBV6-5	TRBJ2-7	few	CASSLKYASYEQYF	TGTGCCAGCAGTCTTAAGTACGCGAGCTACGAGCAGTACTTC
12	TRBD1	TRBV5-6	TRBJ2-2	NA	CASSRSWTGLFF	TGTGCCAGCAGCAGGTCTTGGACAGGGCTGTTTTTT
17	TRBD2	TRBV29-1	TRBJ2-5	NA	CSVGGFPPGRRKETQYF	TGCAGCGTGGGTGGGTTTCCCCCCGGGAGGAGGAAAGAGACCCAGTACTTC
14	NA	TRBV7-2	TRBJ1-6	few	CASSATLGGSPLHF	TGTGCCAGCAGCGCCACTTTAGGAGGTTCACCCCTCCACTTT
11	NA	TRBV6-4	TRBJ1-2	few	CANSDSRGYTF	TGTGCCAACAGTGACTCGCGGGGCTACACCTTC
14	NA	TRBV18	TRBJ1-2	NA	CASSPARASYGYTF	TGTGCCAGCTCACCGGCGAGGGCGAGTTATGGCTACACCTTC
15	NA	TRBV7-9	TRBJ1-6	few	CASSAQSSYNSPLHF	TGTGCCAGCAGCGCACAGAGCTCCTATAATTCACCCCTCCACTTT
15	TRBD1	TRBV6-6	TRBJ1-1	NA	CASSLIGQGNTEAFF	TGTGCCAGCAGCCTCATCGGACAGGGTAACACTGAAGCTTTCTTT
14	TRBD1	TRBV7-9	TRBJ1-1	NA	CASSFGTANTEAFF	TGTGCCAGCAGCTTCGGGACAGCGAACACTGAAGCTTTCTTT
14	TRBD1	TRBV11-2	TRBJ1-2	few	CASSSSLTGVGYTF	TGTGCCAGCAGCTCCTCGTTGACAGGGGTCGGCTACACCTTC
13	TRBD1	TRBV6-5	TRBJ1-2	few	CASRSTGGIGYTF	TGTGCCAGCAGGTCGACAGGGGGCATTGGCTACACCTTC
14	TRBD1	TRBV7-2	TRBJ2-7	NA	CASSFGQGTGEQYF	TGTGCCAGCAGCTTCGGACAGGGTACGGGCGAGCAGTACTTC
16	TRBD2	TRBV15	TRBJ2-2	NA	CATSRSGGGRSGELFF	TGTGCCACCAGCCGTTCTGGCGGGGGTCGGTCTGGGGAGCTGTTTTTT
14	NA	TRBV5-1	TRBJ2-3	few	CASSLEPSTDTQYF	TGCGCCAGCAGCTTGGAGCCCAGCACAGATACGCAGTATTTT
16	NA	TRBV2	TRBJ2-3	few	CASSVARGRSTDTQYF	TGTGCCAGCAGTGTTGCGCGGGGAAGGAGCACAGATACGCAGTATTTT
17	TRBD2	TRBV11-2	TRBJ2-3	few	CASSPSPSGSSTDTQYF	TGTGCCAGCAGCCCTTCTCCTAGCGGGAGTAGCACAGATACGCAGTATTTT